This is a list of T cell receptor beta chains from one sample in a study of blood T cell repertoires in COVID-19. Data came from immunoSEQ multiplex PCR; TCRdb stores just in-frame clones and leaves some out. The sample yields fewer than 180,000 clones, about 86% seen once. The sample comprised peripheral blood. The receptors were gathered from a man in his 70s with acute or convalescent COVID-19. CDR3s include the opening cysteine and the closing phenylalanine or tryptophan. A D gene is named only where the DNA matches it firmly. Clone size is stated in some rows and not others, as once, few, many or a class when expanded.

V gene,clone size,D gene,J gene,CDR3 DNA,CDR3 protein
TRBV28,NA,TRBD2,TRBJ2-3,TGTGCCAGCAGCCCCCGAGGACTAGTAACAGATACGCAGTATTTT,CASSPRGLVTDTQYF
TRBV7-9,NA,TRBD2,TRBJ2-2,TGTGCCAGCAGCTCGGGACTAGCGGGAGGCCGGTCCTTGACCGGGGAGCTGTTTTTT,CASSSGLAGGRSLTGELFF
TRBV2,NA,NA,TRBJ2-5,TGTGCCAGCAGGACGGACTCACAAGAGACCCAGTACTTC,CASRTDSQETQYF
TRBV29-1,NA,NA,TRBJ2-7,TGCAGCGTTGGAGGGAGCGGGTTGTACGAGCAGTACTTC,CSVGGSGLYEQYF
TRBV28,NA,TRBD1,TRBJ2-5,TGTGCCAGCAGTAAGGGGGCGAGGGAGACCCAGTACTTC,CASSKGARETQYF
TRBV28,NA,TRBD2,TRBJ2-7,TGTGCCAGCAGTTCCGGACTAGCGGGAGAGGGTAGCCACGAGCAGTACTTC,CASSSGLAGEGSHEQYF
TRBV28,once,NA,TRBJ2-7,TGTGCCAGCAGTCAGGCGGGGCAGTTCATCTCCTACGAGCAGTACTTC,CASSQAGQFISYEQYF
TRBV10-3,NA,NA,TRBJ1-1,TGTGCCATCAGTGATGTCAAGAACACTGAAGCTTTCTTT,CAISDVKNTEAFF
TRBV5-1,NA,TRBD2,TRBJ2-2,TGCGCCAGCAGCAGGACTAGCGGGAGGGACACCGGGGAGCTGTTTTTT,CASSRTSGRDTGELFF
TRBV7-8,few,TRBD2,TRBJ2-1,TGTGCCAGCAGCTTGACACGACTAGCGGGATTATCTGAGCAGTTCTTC,CASSLTRLAGLSEQFF
TRBV28,NA,TRBD1,TRBJ1-2,TGTGCCAGCAGTTTCGAACAGGGGGCGCTTAACTATGGCTACACCTTC,CASSFEQGALNYGYTF
TRBV3-1/TRBV3-2,NA,NA,TRBJ1-1,TGTGCCAGCAGCCAAGTAGTGAACACTGAAGCTTTCTTT,CASSQVVNTEAFF
TRBV11-3,NA,TRBD1,TRBJ2-1,TGTGCCAGCAGCTTCGACAGGGCCAATGAGCAGTTCTTC,CASSFDRANEQFF
TRBV11-2,NA,TRBD2,TRBJ2-5,TGTGCCAGCAGAGGGACTAGCCTACAAACCCAGTACTTC,CASRGTSLQTQYF
TRBV28,NA,NA,TRBJ1-3,TGTGCCAGCAGCCCCGATCGGGGGATCTCTGGAAACACCATATATTTT,CASSPDRGISGNTIYF
TRBV28,NA,NA,TRBJ1-3,TGTGCCAGCAGTCTCCTCCAGGGTGGCTCTGGAAACACCATATATTTT,CASSLLQGGSGNTIYF
TRBV11-3,NA,NA,TRBJ2-2,TGTGCCAGCAGCCCGGGACATGATACCGGGGAGCTGTTTTTT,CASSPGHDTGELFF
TRBV5-1,NA,TRBD1,TRBJ2-2,TGCGCCAGCAGCTTGAGGACTTCCGGGACAGGCGGGGAGCTGTTTTTT,CASSLRTSGTGGELFF
TRBV5-6,once,NA,TRBJ1-1,TGTGCCAGCAGCGGAGGGACTTTCTTGTCTGAAGCTTTCTTT,CASSGGTFLSEAFF
TRBV6-6,NA,TRBD1,TRBJ1-4,TGTGCCAGCAGCCCAGGACAGGGGACTAATGAAAAACTGTTTTTT,CASSPGQGTNEKLFF
TRBV28,once,NA,TRBJ2-7,TGTGCCAGCAGTTTTAGCGGCAGAACCTACGAGCAGTACTTC,CASSFSGRTYEQYF
TRBV28,NA,TRBD2,TRBJ2-7,TGTGCCAGCAGTCTGACGGGCGGGAGTAGAGAGCAGTACTTC,CASSLTGGSREQYF
TRBV15,NA,TRBD1,TRBJ1-6,TGTGCCACCAGCAGGGGGGACAGGACGAATTCACCCCTCCACTTT,CATSRGDRTNSPLHF
TRBV7-7,NA,TRBD1,TRBJ2-7,TGTGCTAGCAGCCGGGACAGGGGAAACGAGCAGTACTTC,CASSRDRGNEQYF
TRBV5-4,NA,TRBD2,TRBJ2-7,TGTGCCAGCAGGACGGAGGGGTCTAGCGGGAGAGTGGGCGAGCAGTACTTC,CASRTEGSSGRVGEQYF
TRBV12-5,NA,NA,TRBJ2-7,TGTGCTAGTGTTGGGGGCGACGAGCAGTACTTC,CASVGGDEQYF
TRBV27,once,TRBD2,TRBJ2-1,TGTGCCACCAAAGGACTAGCGGGAGGGCACAATGAGCAGTTCTTC,CATKGLAGGHNEQFF
TRBV24-1,NA,NA,TRBJ1-1,TGTGCCAGGGAGGGGACTGAAGCTTTCTTT,CAREGTEAFF
TRBV18,NA,NA,TRBJ2-7,TGTGCCAGCTCTCCTAAACAGGTCTACGAGCAGTACTTC,CASSPKQVYEQYF
TRBV6-6,NA,TRBD2,TRBJ2-7,TGTGCCAGCAGTTACCCCGGACTAGCGGGAGTGTACGAGCAGTACTTC,CASSYPGLAGVYEQYF
TRBV11-2,NA,NA,TRBJ2-4,TGTGCCAGCAGCCCCAGGGGTGGAAACATTCAGTACTTC,CASSPRGGNIQYF
TRBV6-6,few,TRBD1,TRBJ1-1,TGTGCCAGCAGGGGACAGGGGGACACTGAAGCTTTCTTT,CASRGQGDTEAFF
TRBV14,few,TRBD2,TRBJ2-3,TGTGCCAGCAGCCAAGGCTGGCGGGAGGGCCTAAGCACAGATACGCAGTATTTT,CASSQGWREGLSTDTQYF
TRBV7-2,few,NA,TRBJ1-3,TGTGCCAGCAGCTTAGGCAGGGGACCTGGAAACACCATATATTTT,CASSLGRGPGNTIYF
TRBV5-6,NA,TRBD2,TRBJ2-7,TGTGCCAGCAGCTTCAGCGGGAGACTTTCCTACGAGCAGTACTTC,CASSFSGRLSYEQYF
TRBV7-2,NA,NA,TRBJ1-3,TGTGCCAGCAGCTTAGTCGGGGAACTCTCTGGAAACACCATATATTTT,CASSLVGELSGNTIYF
TRBV7-9,few,NA,TRBJ2-7,TGTGCCAGCAGCTTACTGACAGGCTCCTTCTACGAGCAGTACTTC,CASSLLTGSFYEQYF